These 21 T cell receptor beta chains came from one sample sequenced in a study of shared clonotypes between healthy human individuals. Naive CD8 cells, CD45RO-negative and positively selected for CCR7, excluded terminally differentiated effector memory CD45RA+ cells. Measured with immunoSEQ multiplex PCR; TCRdb has only the in-frame clones, and not every one. The sample has about 550,000 clones, roughly 95% seen once; the top ten hold around 0.097%. The sequencing sample was made of naive CD8+ T cells sorted from blood. Receptor source: a woman in her 30s in good health.

The rearrangement uses TRBV27 and TRBJ2-7; no definite D call. This CDR3 spans 14 amino acids. Trimming removed 4 bases at V and 3 bases at J, with 13 bases between. The V gene's germline CDR1 is MNHEY and CDR2 SMNVEV (reference sequence). CDR3 protein: CASSSTGPHYEQYF. CDR3 sequence (DNA): TGTGCCAGCAGTTCCACCGGGCCACACTACGAGCAGTACTTC.

This clone showed up just once. The rearrangement uses TRBV4-1 and TRBJ1-3; D is uncertain. V lost 0 bases and J lost 2, with 11 bases in between. Germline V gene data show CDR1 as MGHRA and CDR2 as YSYEKL. CDR3 length: 16 amino acids. CDR3 amino acids: CASSQDWRETGNTIYF. CDR3 in DNA: TGCGCCAGCAGCCAAGATTGGCGGGAAACTGGAAACACCATATATTTT.

The V gene is TRBV28, the J gene TRBJ1-2; D is perhaps TRBD1 (5 bases). The CDR3 has 14 amino acids. The germline gives CDR1 MDHEN, CDR2 SYDVKM. Trimming took 6 bases from V and 8 from J, leaving 19 bases between them. CDR3: CASSSGFRGEGYTF. The CDR3 bases are TGTGCCAGCAGCTCCGGATTTCGGGGCGAAGGCTACACCTTC.

This chain links TRBV2 with TRBJ1-5, with D perhaps TRBD1 (5 bases). Trimming pared 3 bases from V and 2 bases from J, leaving 14 bases between. CDR3 size: 16 residues. Germline values: CDR1 SNHLY, CDR2 FYNNEI. For the CDR3, the DNA is TGTGCCAGCAGTGATTTTATAGGGGATGGCAATCAGCCCCAGCATTTT. Its protein product is CASSDFIGDGNQPQHF.

The CDR3 DNA reads TGCGCCAGCGGGGAAGCGGGAAGGGGCTACAATGAGCAGTTCTTC. Amino acid sequence: CASGEAGRGYNEQFF. The rearrangement uses TRBV4-1 and TRBJ2-1, with TRBD2 identical over 7 bases. The CDR3 is 15 residues long. Germline assignment: CDR1 MGHRA and CDR2 YSYEKL. V lost 8 bases, J lost 3 bases, and 10 bases stayed unmatched.

This chain joins TRBV6-1 and TRBJ2-3; D uncertain. V shed 3 bases and J shed 4 bases, with 14 bases lying between them. Looked up from germline, CDR1 is MNHNS and CDR2 is SASEGT. The CDR3 contains 15 residues. In DNA form, the CDR3 reads TGTGCCAGCAGTGACCTCGATAAGGGCGCAGATACGCAGTATTTT. This gives the protein CASSDLDKGADTQYF.

This rearrangement joins TRBV2 to TRBJ2-5; either TRBD1 or TRBD2 may fit D (6 bases each). The J call may be in error: the DNA end matches TRBJ2-7 better. The V gene's germline CDR1 is SNHLY and CDR2 FYNNEI. The CDR3 extends over 13 amino acids. In DNA form, the CDR3 reads TGTGCCAGCAATCTCGGGGGCGGGTACGAGCAGTACTTC. Encoded protein: CASNLGGGYEQYF.

This clone was observed once. The chain recombines TRBV28 with TRBJ1-4; 9 nucleotides align to TRBD1. Trimming cost V 5 bases and J 0 bases; bases outside gene matches: 7. The CDR3 has 17 amino acids. The germline V gene has CDR1 MDHEN and CDR2 SYDVKM. This CDR3 is CASSQPGQGPTNEKLFF. The DNA for the CDR3 is TGTGCCAGCAGTCAGCCGGGACAGGGACCAACTAATGAAAAACTGTTTTTT.

The chain joins TRBV10-2 to TRBJ2-7, with 8 bases that match TRBD2. The V segment lost 4 bases and the J segment 4 bases; nucleotides outside the gene matches: 6. The CDR3 is 14 residues long. Germline V CDR1 and CDR2: WSHSY, SAAADI. The DNA of the CDR3 is TGCGCCAGCAGTGTTGCGACTAGCGAGTACGAGCAGTACTTC. It codes for CASSVATSEYEQYF.

The rearrangement joins TRBV6-1 to TRBJ2-5; 7 positions match TRBD1. Losses at the gene ends were 6 bases for V and 1 base for J; bases not matched to a gene: 8. The CDR3 extends over 15 amino acids. Germline V lookup: CDR1 MNHNS, CDR2 SASEGT. CDR3: CASRDFRDSQETQYF. The CDR3 nucleotides read TGTGCCAGCAGGGACTTTCGGGACAGCCAAGAGACCCAGTACTTC.

This sequence joins TRBV5-5 and TRBJ1-5, with TRBD1 matching 7 bases. Per germline, CDR1 SGHKS and CDR2 YYEKEE (reference sequence). The CDR3 is 14 residues long. With 3 bases clipped from V and 7 bases from J, the junction kept 7 bases outside the gene matches. The CDR3 region has the DNA TGTGCCAGCAGCTGGGGGACAGTACAGCAGCCCCAGCATTTT. Amino acid sequence: CASSWGTVQQPQHF. Full variable domain (rest looked up from reference TRBV5-5 and TRBJ1-5): DAGVTQSPTHLIKTRGQQVTLRCSPISGHKSVSWYQQVLGQGPQFIFQYYEKEERGRGNFPDRFSARQFPNYSSELNVNALLLGDSALYLCASSWGTVQQPQHFGDGTRLSIL.

The CDR3 sequence is CASSAWDGSYEQYF. The CDR3 DNA sequence: TGTGCCAGCAGTGCCTGGGACGGATCCTACGAGCAGTACTTC. The chain carries TRBV27 and TRBJ2-5; D may correspond to TRBD1 or TRBD2 (5 bases each). With the DNA end fitting TRBJ2-7 better, the J assignment may be wrong. The CDR3 contains 14 residues. Germline V gene lookup returns CDR1 MNHEY and CDR2 SMNVEV (reference sequence).

This clone was detected only once. The CDR3 reads CASRIARNQPQHF. The CDR3 nucleotides are TGTGCCAGCCGTATCGCCCGCAATCAGCCCCAGCATTTT. The chain couples TRBV27 to TRBJ1-5; D gene unclear. Germline CDR1 is MNHEY and CDR2 is SMNVEV (reference sequence). There are 13 residues in the CDR3. Trimming removed 8 bases at V and 2 bases at J, with 10 bases between.

This sequence joins TRBV14 and TRBJ1-1; no firm D call. In germline, CDR1 is SGHDN, CDR2 FVKESK. This CDR3 has 13 amino acids. V was cut by 4 bases and J by 4 bases, with 10 bases left in between. CDR3 loop: CASSPASGTEAFF. CDR3 coding DNA: TGTGCCAGCAGCCCGGCATCCGGCACTGAAGCTTTCTTT.

V and J are TRBV4-1 and TRBJ2-1, with D maybe TRBD2 (5 bases). Deletions cut 2 bases from V and 4 bases from J, with 12 bases between. The CDR3 has 15 residues. CDR1 MGHRA and CDR2 YSYEKL come from the germline V gene. CDR3 DNA: TGCGCCAGCAGCCAACCCCTAGGAGGATACAATGAGCAGTTCTTC. It yields the protein CASSQPLGGYNEQFF.

This chain connects TRBV19 to TRBJ2-2; TRBD1 agrees at 7 bases. The CDR3 has 15 residues. Germline CDR1 LNHDA, CDR2 SQIVND (reference sequence). V lost 5 bases and J lost 3; bases outside the gene matches: 6. This chain's CDR3 is CASSLRGSDTGELFF. In DNA, the CDR3 is TGTGCCAGTAGTCTCAGGGGGTCGGACACCGGGGAGCTGTTTTTT.

The genes are TRBV5-1 and TRBJ2-7; D may correspond to TRBD1 or TRBD2 (5 bases each). In germline, CDR1 is SGHRS, CDR2 YFSETQ. The CDR3 sequence is 13 residues long. The V gene lost 2 bases and the J gene lost 7 bases, with 13 bases spanning the gap. The DNA of the CDR3 is TGCGCCAGCAGCTTAGGGGCTAGCTGGGAGCAGTACTTC. This codes for CASSLGASWEQYF.

The chain employs TRBV6-1 and TRBJ2-1, with a possible D match to TRBD1 (5 bases). Germline V lookup: CDR1 MNHNS, CDR2 SASEGT. The CDR3 covers 14 residues. V was clipped by 3 bases and J by 3 bases, with 9 bases between them. The chain's CDR3 is CASSEAGIYNEQFF. The CDR3 DNA is TGTGCCAGCAGTGAGGCAGGGATCTACAATGAGCAGTTCTTC.

The V and J genes are TRBV5-1 and TRBJ2-3, with 7 bases matching TRBD1. Germline V gives CDR1 SGHRS, CDR2 YFSETQ. V trimming: 2 bases; J trimming: 0 bases; junction bases outside the gene matches: 6. The CDR3 length is 16 residues. The DNA for the CDR3 is TGCGCCAGCAGCTTCCCCCAGGGACAGAGCACAGATACGCAGTATTTT. As protein: CASSFPQGQSTDTQYF.

The CDR3 nucleotides read TGTGCCAGCAGTACCCAGGCCTCTACAGCCTACGAGCAGTACTTC. This codes for CASSTQASTAYEQYF. The chain combines TRBV27 with TRBJ2-5; D ambiguous. Gene TRBJ2-7 matches the end of the DNA better, so the J call may be wrong. This CDR3 is built from 15 residues. The germline V gene has CDR1 MNHEY and CDR2 SMNVEV (reference sequence).

The chain uses TRBV7-9 and TRBJ2-3; 10 bases map to TRBD2. The V segment lost 0 bases and the J segment 2 bases; nucleotides outside the gene matches: 5. Per germline, CDR1 SEHNR and CDR2 FQNEAQ (reference sequence). This CDR3 region has 17 residues. The CDR3 DNA reads TGTGCCAGCAGCTTAGCCCAAGCGGGAGGGCCCACAGATACGCAGTATTTT. Its translation is CASSLAQAGGPTDTQYF. The full variable domain, rest sourced from reference TRBV7-9 and TRBJ2-3, is DTGVSQNPRHKITKRGQNVTFRCDPISEHNRLYWYRQTLGQGPEFLTYFQNEAQLEKSRLLSDRFSAERPKGSFSTLEIQRTEQGDSAMYLCASSLAQAGGPTDTQYFGPGTRLTVL.